This T cell receptor (beta chain) is from a study of blood T cell repertoires in COVID-19 (dated by TCRdb to 2019 to 2021). Background for the entire study: The collaborator samples originated in the United States, Italy and Spain and spanned the acute and convalescent phases of COVID-19. The material from the prospective study consisted of cDNA or gDNA derived from T cells, B-cell-depleted T cells, or PBMCs. Deeply sampled blood TCRbeta repertoires from subjects exposed to, actively infected with, or recovered from COVID-19 were included in the dataset. The repertoires were released in a freely available public database intended as a resource for research on the immune response to SARS-CoV-2. The samples were drawn from the first 160 participants of the ongoing ImmuneRACE study and from 950 to 1,500 subjects provided by 6 global collaborators. Nearly every sample came with metadata listing a de-identified subject ID, COVID-19 status, age in years and sex. HLA class I and class II types, where available, came from metadata supplied by the sample provider rather than from assay-based typing.

At one collaborating source in Seattle, patients were enrolled during active infection and were followed longitudinally through the course of disease. Each collaborating institution followed its own protocols to collect whole blood in K2EDTA tubes. For TCRbeta analysis, collaborators shipped samples as frozen whole blood, isolated PBMCs, or DNA extracted from either of those sample types. Results the study describes overall, beyond this receptor: Clinical and demographic metadata were provided uncurated, with the amount varying by source and participant.

TCRbeta CDR3 regions were amplified from genomic DNA using the immunoSEQ Assay, a bias-controlled multiplex PCR. The authors' pipeline ran thus. Within the assay, amplification of reference gene primers was used to estimate how many nucleated cells each sample contained. To quantify the absolute abundance of each unique TCRbeta CDR3 rearrangement, sequence reads were collapsed and filtered. For each sample, productive Simpson clonality was calculated by taking the square root of Simpson's diversity index across productive rearrangements. Not all clones reach the TCRdb copy of this immuneACCESS table, which keeps in-frame sequences only. Checked studies attribute under half of the gap to unresolved V genes and leave the rest unexplained. V, J and clone size derive from that table, while D and trimming were established from the DNA sequence. Within this sample are about 190,000 clones, with roughly 81% of them counted one time only. Of the sample, approximately 12% falls within the top ten clones.

The CDR3 has 14 amino acids, counting the end cysteine and phenylalanine. Only CDR3 DNA is held: 42 bases, read in frame from base 1. The germline V gene gives CDR1 as KGHSH and CDR2 as LQKENI. Between the V and J ends, shortened by 3 bases and 3 bases respectively, the junction contains 11 bases. Of note for this clone: The specificity of this receptor is unknown. No qualities accompany the bases; no much larger clone lies one base away.

This chain is built from TRBV18 and TRBJ1-2, with TRBD1 tentatively as D gene (5 bases match). This receptor was taken from a woman older than 75 with COVID-19, enrolled during active disease. Sequencing was done on a sample of peripheral blood. The nucleotide sequence reads as follows: TGTGCCAGCTCACCGGCAGGGTTGGACTATGGCTACACCTTC. Its amino acids are CASSPAGLDYGYTF.